The 23 T cell receptor beta chains below all came from one sample that was sequenced in a study of post-analysis software for immune sequencing data. Their cognate antigens are unknown. General observations from the study: About 5 TRBV segments were significantly more frequent in patients than in controls. TRBV5-6, TRBV5-1 and TRBV20-1 were among these segments.

TCR beta cDNA libraries had unique molecular identifiers. TCRdb reprocessed the PCR reads with MiXCR, giving one entry per CDR3 protein. Of about 460,000 distinct CDR3 sequences in the sample, roughly 45% were seen once. Specimen: blood. The receptors derive from a girl under 18 with multiple sclerosis.

A note on this clonotype: An end of the junction does not agree with germline; a read error may underlie this. V and J are TRBV14 and TRBJ2-2; tentative D call: TRBD2 (5 bases). The CDR3 has 17 amino acids. CDR1 is SGHDN, CDR2 FVKESK, per germline. This CDR3 reads CANSQKGARGNTGELFF. In DNA form, the CDR3 reads TGTGCCAACAGCCAAAAGGGAGCACGTGGGAACACCGGGGAGCTGTTTTTT.

On this clonotype itself: Being one base from a much bigger clone, this may be a read error. No conserved phenylalanine or tryptophan ends this CDR3, so it is likely a read error. The rearrangement joins TRBV28 to TRBJ1-1; D possibly corresponds to TRBD1 (5 bases). Germline V gene data show CDR1 as MDHEN and CDR2 as SYDVKM. CDR3 length equals 14 residues. Between the trimmed V and J ends, which lost 6 bases and 1 base, there was a span of 12 bases. CDR3: CASSDGTANTEAFL. The CDR3 DNA reads TGTGCCAGCAGCGACGGGACGGCGAACACTGAAGCTTTCTTG.

The chain has TRBV9 and TRBJ1-6; D is ambiguous. Trimming stripped 0 bases from V and 5 bases from J, with 9 bases between. The CDR3 sequence is 15 residues long. CDR1 SGDLS and CDR2 YYNGEE come from the germline V gene. CDR3 bases: TGTGCCAGCAGCGTAGAGACCTCTAATAATTCACCCCTCCACTTT. Translating gives CASSVETSNNSPLHF.

Remarks on this clonotype: No conserved phenylalanine or tryptophan is present at the end of the CDR3, so a read error is the likely explanation. The chain uses TRBV6-5 and TRBJ2-7, with 7 bases aligning to TRBD1. The germline V gene has CDR1 MNHEY and CDR2 SVGAGI. This CDR3 has 15 residues. Trimming at V came to 7 bases and at J to 1 base, leaving 10 bases not matched to a gene. The CDR3 region has the DNA TGTGCCAGCAATCCCCCCGGGACAGATTCCTACGAGCAGTACATC. Translating gives CASNPPGTDSYEQYI.

This chain links TRBV12-3 or TRBV12-4 with TRBJ2-7, with 14 bases identical to TRBD2. The CDR3 spans 18 residues. The V and J ends lost 3 bases and 0 bases, in that order; junction bases with no gene match: 7. The CDR3 DNA follows: TGTGCCAGCAGTTTTGGACTAGCGGGAGGTCCCCTCTCCTACGAGCAGTACTTC. It yields the protein CASSFGLAGGPLSYEQYF.

V gene TRBV12-3 or TRBV12-4 combines with J gene TRBJ2-4; a possible D gene is TRBD1 (7 bases). The CDR3 loop spans 13 amino acids. V gave up 6 bases and J gave up 7 bases, with 13 bases separating them. The CDR3 is CASSAGGSNIQYF. Here the CDR3 DNA reads TGTGCCAGCAGCGCAGGGGGGTCTAACATTCAGTACTTC.

This clonotype was seen once. This chain joins TRBV4-1 and TRBJ1-2; D unclear. V was clipped by 1 base and J by 4 bases, with 13 bases between them. The CDR3 has 15 amino acids. Germline V gene sequence: CDR1 MGHRA, CDR2 YSYEKL. CDR3: CASSQGAGMGYGYTF. The CDR3 DNA follows: TGCGCCAGCAGCCAAGGGGCCGGGATGGGCTATGGCTACACCTTC.

This clonotype was counted between two and nine times. The CDR3 spells CASSQTLGTDTQYF. CDR3 in DNA: TGTGCCAGCAGCCAGACTCTAGGCACAGATACGCAGTATTTT. V is TRBV7-3 and J is TRBJ2-3; D gene ambiguous. V was clipped by 5 bases and J by 1 base, with 10 bases between them. Germline-derived CDR1 and CDR2 are SGHTA and FQGTGA. CDR3 length equals 14 residues.

The chain uses TRBV28 and TRBJ2-7; 9 nucleotides match TRBD1. The germline V gene encodes CDR1 MDHEN and CDR2 SYDVKM. V gave up 3 bases and J gave up 2 bases; unmatched junction bases: 5. The CDR3 length is 15 residues. The CDR3: CASSLMGQGPYEQYF. CDR3 nucleotide sequence: TGTGCCAGCAGTTTGATGGGACAGGGCCCCTACGAGCAGTACTTC. The complete variable domain, with remaining parts taken from reference TRBV28 and TRBJ2-7, reads DVKVTQSSRYLVKRTGEKVFLECVQDMDHENMFWYRQDPGLGLRLIYFSYDVKMKEKGDIPEGYSVSREKKERFSLILESASTNQTSMYLCASSLMGQGPYEQYFGPGTRLTVT.

The rearrangement links TRBV6-5 to TRBJ1-1; D possibly corresponds to TRBD1 (5 bases). Germline V gene data show CDR1 as MNHEY and CDR2 as SVGAGI. V was pared by 7 bases and J by 1 base, with 10 bases between. The CDR3 covers 13 residues. The CDR3 region is CASTGASNTEAFF. The CDR3 bases are TGTGCCAGCACCGGGGCTTCGAACACTGAAGCTTTCTTT.

The chain links TRBV28 to TRBJ2-3; 7 bases map to TRBD1. Germline V gives CDR1 MDHEN, CDR2 SYDVKM. This CDR3 contains 15 residues. The ends lost 5 bases at V and 2 bases at J; junction bases unmatched: 7. The DNA for the CDR3 is TGTGCCAGCAGTCCCACACAGGGGCCCACAGATACGCAGTATTTT. This translates into CASSPTQGPTDTQYF.

V and J are TRBV7-9 and TRBJ1-5; D gene ambiguous. CDR3 length: 12 amino acids. The V and J ends lost 5 bases and 5 bases respectively, with 7 bases between them. Germline assignment: CDR1 SEHNR and CDR2 FQNEAQ (reference sequence). This CDR3 is CASSHGDQPQHF. The DNA of the CDR3 is TGTGCCAGCAGCCACGGCGATCAGCCCCAGCATTTT.

The chain employs TRBV16 and TRBJ1-4; D gene unclear. The germline gives CDR1 KGHSY, CDR2 FQNENV. Trimming took 4 bases from V and 8 from J, leaving 8 bases between them. This CDR3 comprises 12 residues. The CDR3 is CASSPVGEKLFF. The CDR3 region has the DNA TGTGCCAGCAGCCCAGTAGGGGAAAAACTGTTTTTT.

The rearrangement links TRBV7-9 to TRBJ1-5, with D maybe TRBD1 (5 bases). The germline CDR1 and CDR2 sequences are SEHNR and FQNEAQ (reference sequence). Trimming pared 1 base from V and 7 bases from J, leaving 17 bases between. This CDR3 is 16 amino acids long. The CDR3 spells CASSLEEGRGRQPQHF. CDR3 DNA: TGTGCCAGCAGCTTAGAGGAGGGAAGGGGACGGCAGCCCCAGCATTTT.

The J gene is TRBJ2-7, the V gene TRBV6-5; D is uncertain. V lost 8 bases and J lost 2, with 13 bases in between. Germline CDR1 and CDR2: MNHEY and SVGAGI. This CDR3 has 13 amino acids. DNA for the CDR3: TGTGCCAGCTCATTCCGGGCTACCTACGAGCAGTACTTC. This translates into CASSFRATYEQYF.

This clonotype was counted only a few times. The chain combines TRBV4-1 with TRBJ2-7; TRBD2 agrees at 7 bases. The V and J ends lost 0 bases and 0 bases, in that order; junction bases with no gene match: 5. The CDR3 consists of 16 residues. CDR1 MGHRA and CDR2 YSYEKL come from the germline V gene. In DNA form, the CDR3 reads TGCGCCAGCAGCCAAGATGGCGGGAGTATCTCCTACGAGCAGTACTTC. Amino acids: CASSQDGGSISYEQYF.

About this clonotype itself: This may be a read error, as it is one base from a much larger clone. The chain employs TRBV20-1 and TRBJ2-1, with D unresolved. The J call may be faulty, since TRBJ2-7 better matches the DNA end. This CDR3 region has 14 residues. CDR1 and CDR2 from the germline V gene are DFQATT and SNEGSKA (reference sequence). The CDR3 loop is CSAREGLDYNEQYF. As DNA, the CDR3 is TGCAGTGCTAGAGAAGGGCTTGATTACAATGAGCAGTACTTC.

The V and J genes are TRBV6-2 or TRBV6-3 and TRBJ2-1; tentatively, D is TRBD2 (7 bases). V was clipped by 5 bases and J by 6 bases, with 20 bases between them. This CDR3 region has 16 residues. Germline CDR1 reads MNHEY; CDR2 reads SVGEGT. The CDR3 DNA is TGTGCCAGCAGTAAATCTAGCGGAGGGGGGGCCAATGAGCAGTTCTTC. Its translation: CASSKSSGGGANEQFF.

The rearrangement joins TRBV5-1 to TRBJ2-1, with TRBD2 matching 9 bases. Germline V CDR1 and CDR2: SGHRS, YFSETQ. This CDR3 has 17 residues. The V segment lost 0 bases and the J segment 2 bases; nucleotides outside the gene matches: 6. The CDR3 nucleotides read TGCGCCAGCAGCTTGGATCCTAGCGGGGCAACCTACAATGAGCAGTTCTTC. This sequence encodes CASSLDPSGATYNEQFF.

The chain couples TRBV5-1 to TRBJ2-5, with a possible D match to TRBD2 (6 bases). Germline CDR1 is SGHRS and CDR2 is YFSETQ. The CDR3 is 15 amino acids. V was cut by 4 bases and J by 6 bases, with 19 bases left in between. The CDR3 DNA reads as TGCGCCAGCAGCGCCCGGGACTCCCCTTGGAAGACCCAGTACTTC. Translation gives CASSARDSPWKTQYF.

This chain joins TRBV29-1 and TRBJ1-2; D unresolved. The CDR3 is 15 amino acids. From germline, CDR1 is SQVTM and CDR2 ANQGSEA. Trimming removed 4 bases from V and 7 bases from J, with 22 bases in between. In DNA, the CDR3 is TGCAGCGTTGGATTAAGACCTTACCTTAACGTTGGCTACACCTTC. Amino acid sequence: CSVGLRPYLNVGYTF.

The chain carries TRBV24-1 and TRBJ2-1; no clear D. The germline gives CDR1 KGHDR, CDR2 SFDVKD. Trimming removed 3 bases from V and 0 bases from J, with 17 bases in between. The CDR3 is made up of 18 amino acids. The CDR3 region is CATSDLPKKLSSYNEQFF. In DNA form, the CDR3 reads TGTGCCACCAGTGATCTCCCTAAGAAGTTGAGCTCCTACAATGAGCAGTTCTTC.

The rearrangement links TRBV18 to TRBJ2-3, with a weak D call TRBD1 (6 bases). There are 15 residues in the CDR3. V was trimmed by 3 bases and J by 6 bases, leaving 16 bases between them. Germline CDR1 reads KGHSH; CDR2 reads LQKENI. CDR3: CASSPDRTQGDTQYF. The CDR3 nucleotides are TGTGCCAGCTCACCGGACCGGACCCAGGGGGATACGCAGTATTTT.